Below, 20 T cell receptor beta chains from the same sample are listed, as sequenced in a study of beta chain features in type 1 diabetes. What was sequenced were expressed TCRB transcripts, since all of the isolated RNA had been reverse transcribed. Here immunoSEQ multiplex PCR was the method, and the copy in TCRdb shows in-frame clones only, minus some. The sample includes about 360,000 clones, around 12% of them seen just once. What was sequenced was naive CD4+ T cells from blood. The receptors were gathered from a man aged 18 to 35 in good health.

In its sample, this clone was seen many times. V is TRBV29-1 and J is TRBJ2-5; 8 nucleotides align to TRBD2. V lost 7 bases to trimming and J lost 4 bases; unmatched junction nucleotides: 5. The CDR3 has 12 amino acids. Per germline, CDR1 SQVTM and CDR2 ANQGSEA. The CDR3 region is CSAGGGGETQYF. The CDR3 DNA reads as TGCAGCGCGGGGGGGGGAGGAGAGACCCAGTACTTC.

This clone was detected a few times. V and J are TRBV19 and TRBJ2-7, with D tentatively TRBD2 (5 bases). Trimming shortened V by 3 bases and J by 4 bases, and 10 bases separated the two germline ends. Germline V gives CDR1 LNHDA, CDR2 SQIVND (reference sequence). This CDR3 region has 13 residues. CDR3 sequence reads: CASSIRGGYEQYF. The CDR3 DNA is TGTGCCAGTAGTATTCGGGGTGGGTACGAGCAGTACTTC. Based on the CDR3 plus reference TRBV19 and TRBJ2-7, the full variable domain is DGGITQSPKYLFRKEGQNVTLSCEQNLNHDAMYWYRQDPGQGLRLIYYSQIVNDFQKGDIAEGYSVSREKKESFPLTVTSAQKNPTAFYLCASSIRGGYEQYFGPGTRLTVT.

This clone was observed a handful of times. The chain employs TRBV6-7 and TRBJ2-1; 8 nucleotides match TRBD2. TRBV6-7 is classed as an ORF, of uncertain function. This CDR3 is 15 amino acids long. With 3 bases clipped from V and 8 bases from J, the junction kept 9 bases outside the gene matches. CDR3 in amino acids: CASSYSSGRVDEQFF. CDR3 bases: TGTGCCAGCAGTTATTCAAGCGGGAGAGTTGATGAGCAGTTCTTC.

The V gene is TRBV7-2, the J gene TRBJ2-1; 8 bases are shared with TRBD2. This CDR3 is 15 amino acids long. V lost 4 bases to trimming and J lost 4 bases; unmatched junction nucleotides: 6. From germline, CDR1 is SGHTA and CDR2 FQGNSA. DNA for the CDR3: TGTGCCAGCAGCTCACAGCGGGGGACTTACAATGAGCAGTTCTTC. It translates to CASSSQRGTYNEQFF.

This clone was recorded a few times. V usage is TRBV4-2 and J usage is TRBJ2-7, with D maybe TRBD2 (6 bases). The ends were cut back, 0 bases at V and 2 bases at J, with 11 bases in the middle. CDR1 is LGHNA, CDR2 YNFKEQ, per germline. The CDR3 length is 15 residues. CDR3 sequence (DNA): TGTGCCAGCAGCCAAGAACTAGCTCCCCCCTACGAGCAGTACTTC. Translated: CASSQELAPPYEQYF.

The V and J genes are TRBV19 and TRBJ1-5; tentative D call: TRBD1 (5 bases). This CDR3 spans 14 amino acids. The V gene lost 5 bases and the J gene lost 6 bases, with 14 bases spanning the gap. Germline values: CDR1 LNHDA, CDR2 SQIVND (reference sequence). DNA of the CDR3: TGTGCCAGTAGTGCCGGGGGTTTCGGTCAGCCCCAGCATTTT. Translation: CASSAGGFGQPQHF.

In this sample, this clone turned up a few times. This chain uses TRBV25-1 with TRBJ2-1; D uncertain. The germline gives CDR1 MGHDK, CDR2 SYGVNS. V dropped 5 bases and J dropped 7 bases, with 6 bases sitting between them. The length of the CDR3 is 11 residues. The chain's CDR3 is CASSTRNEQFF. The DNA for the CDR3 is TGTGCCAGCAGTACCCGGAATGAGCAGTTCTTC.

This clone has ten or more counts. The CDR3 bases are TGCGCCAGCATCAGGGACAGGGCCCATGGCTACACCTTC. Translated: CASIRDRAHGYTF. The rearrangement uses TRBV23-1 and TRBJ1-2; 9 bases are shared with TRBD1. TRBV23-1 is placed among ORFs of uncertain function. This CDR3 spans 13 amino acids. V was pared by 7 bases and J by 6 bases, with 6 bases of the junction left unmatched.

V and J are TRBV7-3 and TRBJ2-3, with 11 nucleotides matching TRBD2. CDR3 length: 19 amino acids. Per germline, CDR1 SGHTA and CDR2 FQGTGA. Unmatched junction bases numbered 10, after V lost 2 bases and J lost 0 bases. This CDR3 reads CASSLVAPLAGGSTDTQYF. The CDR3 nucleotides read TGTGCCAGCAGCTTAGTAGCCCCCTTAGCGGGAGGGAGCACAGATACGCAGTATTTT. Supplemented by reference TRBV7-3 and TRBJ2-3, the full variable domain reads GAGVSQTPSNKVTEKGKYVELRCDPISGHTALYWYRQSLGQGPEFLIYFQGTGAADDSGLPNDRFFAVRPEGSVSTLKIQRTERGDSAVYLCASSLVAPLAGGSTDTQYFGPGTRLTVL.

The CDR3 sequence: CASSDGGLAGIYNEQFF. For the CDR3, the DNA is TGTGCCAGCAGTGACGGGGGACTAGCGGGGATATACAATGAGCAGTTCTTC. The chain recombines TRBV6-4 with TRBJ2-1; 13 positions agree with TRBD2. The germline V gene encodes CDR1 MRHNA and CDR2 SNTAGT. CDR3 length equals 17 residues. The J segment lost 4 bases and the V segment lost 2 bases, leaving 5 bases of the junction unmatched.

This clone was seen only a few times. V and J are TRBV6-5 and TRBJ2-7; 8 nucleotides line up with TRBD2. The CDR3 spans 14 residues. Trimming took 5 bases from V and 4 from J; bases not matched to a gene: 7. Germline CDR1 MNHEY, CDR2 SVGAGI. The CDR3 DNA follows: TGTGCCAGCAGTCCCGCGGGGGGCAATTACGAGCAGTACTTC. Translation: CASSPAGGNYEQYF.

This clone was seen more than once but under ten times. V and J are TRBV27 and TRBJ2-7, with D maybe TRBD1 (5 bases). CDR3 length: 13 amino acids. V was clipped by 6 bases and J by 0 bases, with 9 bases between them. The germline gives CDR1 MNHEY, CDR2 SMNVEV (reference sequence). CDR3 bases: TGTGCCAGCAGCAGGGATTTCTCCTACGAGCAGTACTTC. Protein product: CASSRDFSYEQYF.

This clone was detected only a few times. The genes are TRBV7-2 and TRBJ2-7; TRBD2 might be the D (6 bases). CDR1 is SGHTA and CDR2 is FQGNSA in the germline V gene. The length of the CDR3 is 15 residues. Trimming left V 5 bases short and J 2 bases short, with 16 bases between. In DNA form, the CDR3 reads TGTGCCAGCAGCCCCCTCGGGGGAGGTCCCTACGAGCAGTACTTC. Amino acid sequence: CASSPLGGGPYEQYF.

The chain is built from TRBV30 and TRBJ2-2; maybe TRBD2 (5 bases). Germline loops: CDR1 GTSNPN, CDR2 SVGIG (reference sequence). Trimming pared 5 bases from V and 4 bases from J, leaving 17 bases between. This CDR3 contains 15 residues. As DNA, the CDR3 is TGTGCCTGGGCCGGGATCCGGGTTGGCACCGGGGAGCTGTTTTTT. Translation gives CAWAGIRVGTGELFF.

This clone showed up just a few times. This sequence joins TRBV7-2 and TRBJ2-1; weak D call: TRBD1 (6 bases). Trimming took 1 base from V and 7 from J, leaving 11 bases between them. Looked up from germline, CDR1 is SGHTA and CDR2 is FQGNSA. CDR3 size: 14 residues. In DNA form, the CDR3 reads TGTGCCAGCAGCTTAGTCAGGGGTGGGAATGAGCAGTTCTTC. Amino acid sequence: CASSLVRGGNEQFF.

The chain recombines TRBV5-6 with TRBJ1-2; 10 bases match TRBD1. Germline-derived CDR1 and CDR2 are SGHDT and YYEEEE. V shed 7 bases, J shed 4 bases, and the junction held 7 bases outside the gene matches. The CDR3 loop spans 14 amino acids. The CDR3: CASLTGGRSYGYTF. CDR3 coding DNA: TGTGCCAGCTTGACAGGGGGCAGGAGCTATGGCTACACCTTC.

This chain connects TRBV30 to TRBJ1-1; D might be TRBD1 (6 bases). Germline assignment: CDR1 GTSNPN and CDR2 SVGIG (reference sequence). The CDR3 totals 17 residues. V was trimmed by 0 bases and J by 2 bases, leaving 19 bases between them. CDR3 nucleotides: TGTGCCTGGAGTGTAGGGTCGGACAGCGTAATAAACACTGAAGCTTTCTTT. As protein: CAWSVGSDSVINTEAFF.

In its sample, this clone was seen a few times. The gene calls are TRBV9 and TRBJ2-5; 8 bases align to TRBD2. CDR3 length: 14 amino acids. Germline CDR1 and CDR2: SGDLS and YYNGEE. V dropped 2 bases and J dropped 5; count of bases not matched to a gene: 5. The CDR3 region has the DNA TGTGCCAGCAGCGTTACTAGCGGAGGGGAGACCCAGTACTTC. Protein sequence: CASSVTSGGETQYF.

The gene calls are TRBV6-1 and TRBJ2-1, with D perhaps TRBD1 (6 bases). Germline V CDR1 and CDR2: MNHNS, SASEGT. Trimming took off 6 bases at V and 2 bases at J, with 14 bases between the two ends. The CDR3 extends over 15 amino acids. The CDR3 coding sequence is TGTGCCAGCAGACGTCGACAGGTCCCCTACAATGAGCAGTTCTTC. Translating it yields CASRRRQVPYNEQFF.

The V gene is TRBV7-9, the J gene TRBJ2-2; 10 nucleotides line up with TRBD1. Germline CDR1 and CDR2: SEHNR and FQNEAQ (reference sequence). The CDR3 covers 16 residues. The junction had 8 bases not matched to a gene; V was cut back by 6 bases and J by 4 bases. CDR3 in amino acids: CASSRGQGEGTGELFF. The CDR3, as DNA: TGTGCCAGCAGTCGAGGACAGGGGGAGGGCACCGGGGAGCTGTTTTTT.